This is a list of T cell receptor beta chains from one sample in a study of control samples from healthy donors and cancer patients. Sequencing used immunoSEQ multiplex PCR; TCRdb keeps in-frame clones, though not all of them. The sample includes under 110,000 clones, approximately 90% of them seen just once. Sequences were obtained from blood. These receptors were obtained from a man aged 25-45 years in good health. CDR3s include the opening cysteine and the closing phenylalanine or tryptophan. D genes are given only for firm matches. Clone size appears in some rows only: once, few, many, or a class for an expanded clone.

CDR3 DNA	CDR3 protein	D gene	clone size	J gene	V gene
TGCGCCAGCAGTGAGTCCAGGAACACTGAAGCTTTCTTT	CASSESRNTEAFF	NA	NA	TRBJ1-1	TRBV10-2
TGTGCCAGCAGCTCACGAACCGGGGAGCTGTTTTTT	CASSSRTGELFF	NA	NA	TRBJ2-2	TRBV13
TGTGCCAGCAGTTCCGGACAGGCCAACAATCAGCCCCAGCATTTT	CASSSGQANNQPQHF	TRBD1	NA	TRBJ1-5	TRBV6-5
TGTGCCAGCAGTTTAGTCGCCCAAGAGACCCAGTACTTC	CASSLVAQETQYF	NA	NA	TRBJ2-5	TRBV28
TGTGCCCTCGTTACTGGGAGGGTGTGGGAGCAGTACTTC	CALVTGRVWEQYF	TRBD2	many	TRBJ2-7	TRBV27
TGTGCCAGCAAAACGATCAGGGGGCCTCCTGGCAATGAGCAGTTCTTC	CASKTIRGPPGNEQFF	TRBD1	once	TRBJ2-1	TRBV27
TGTGCCAGCAGCCAATACCCTAGGACGACCGGGGAGCTGTTTTTT	CASSQYPRTTGELFF	NA	NA	TRBJ2-2	TRBV3-1/TRBV3-2
TGTGCCAGCAGCTTAGGTATAGGGAGCGCTTTCTACGAGCAGTACTTC	CASSLGIGSAFYEQYF	NA	NA	TRBJ2-7	TRBV7-2
TGTGCCAGCAGAGATGGACGGAGCCAAGAGACCCAGTACTTC	CASRDGRSQETQYF	NA	NA	TRBJ2-5	TRBV7-9
TGTGCCAGCAGCCAAGGTTGGCGGAGTAACTATGGCTACACCTTC	CASSQGWRSNYGYTF	NA	NA	TRBJ1-2	TRBV14
TGTGCCAGTAGTATGTACCGGGACACCGGAGAGACCCAGTACTTC	CASSMYRDTGETQYF	NA	NA	TRBJ2-5	TRBV19
TGTGCCAGCAGCTCACGACAGAACAATGAGCAGTTCTTC	CASSSRQNNEQFF	NA	NA	TRBJ2-1	TRBV5-8
TGTGCCAGCAGTTTAGGTATAGATACGCAGTATTTT	CASSLGIDTQYF	NA	NA	TRBJ2-3	TRBV28
TGCGCCAGCAGCTTGGTGCCAGGATCTAGCAATCAGCCCCAGCATTTT	CASSLVPGSSNQPQHF	NA	NA	TRBJ1-5	TRBV5-1
TGTGCCAGCAGCGAACCCAGTAGATCGGGCGAGCAGTACTTC	CASSEPSRSGEQYF	NA	NA	TRBJ2-7	TRBV7-2
TGCGCCAGCAGCTCCAGACCGTCGGTCGGCTCACCCCTCCACTTT	CASSSRPSVGSPLHF	NA	NA	TRBJ1-6	TRBV4-3
TGTGCCTGGATAGGTGGCGCCGGGGAGCTGTTTTTT	CAWIGGAGELFF	NA	NA	TRBJ2-2	TRBV30
TGTGCCAGCAGTTACGGCCAGGGAGGGACCCAGTACTTC	CASSYGQGGTQYF	NA	NA	TRBJ2-5	TRBV6-6
TGTGCCAGCAGGGATGGTGGGACAGCCTCAGGGGGGGCCAACGTCCTGACTTTC	CASRDGGTASGGANVLTF	TRBD1	NA	TRBJ2-6	TRBV5-4
TGTGCCAGCAGTTTGGCCTCGGGGGCTGGTACCTACGAGCAGTACTTC	CASSLASGAGTYEQYF	NA	NA	TRBJ2-7	TRBV27
TGTGCCAGCAGCGGTACCCCGATCTATGGCTACACCTTC	CASSGTPIYGYTF	NA	NA	TRBJ1-2	TRBV7-9
TGTGCCAGCAGTTCCGAGACAGGGGGCAATGTCTACGAGCAGTACTTC	CASSSETGGNVYEQYF	TRBD1	NA	TRBJ2-7	TRBV28
TGCAGTGCTAGTAGAGGCAATGAGCAGTTCTTC	CSASRGNEQFF	NA	NA	TRBJ2-1	TRBV20-1
TGCGCCAGCAGCCAAATTCCCCTAATTACAGGGATCGATTCACCCCTCCACTTT	CASSQIPLITGIDSPLHF	NA	NA	TRBJ1-6	TRBV4-1
TGTGCCAGCAGGACGGCGACCCCTAATGAAAAACTGTTTTTT	CASRTATPNEKLFF	NA	NA	TRBJ1-4	TRBV2
TGTGCCAGCAGCTTGTGGGAAGCTGGAAACACCATATATTTT	CASSLWEAGNTIYF	NA	NA	TRBJ1-3	TRBV11-1
TGTGCCAGCAGTGATCGTCTAGCGGGAGTTTACAATGAGCAGTTCTTC	CASSDRLAGVYNEQFF	TRBD2	NA	TRBJ2-1	TRBV6-1
TGTGCCAGCAGCTTTGACAGGGGAACTGAAGCTTTCTTT	CASSFDRGTEAFF	TRBD1	few	TRBJ1-1	TRBV6-5